This T cell receptor (beta chain) was captured by sequencing in a study of CD8 T cells in Susac syndrome. The junction had 8 bases not matched to a gene; V was cut back by 2 bases and J by 5 bases. This CDR3 has 14 residues. Germline assignment: CDR1 DFQATT and CDR2 SNEGSKA (reference sequence). Roughly 0.45 to 1 ug RNA was reverse transcribed with random hexamers. The method of amplification for TCR beta CDR3 was immunoSEQ multiplex PCR, covering 54 Vbeta and 13 Jbeta. TCRdb re-called the immunoSEQ multiplex PCR reads with MiXCR, one entry per CDR3 protein. The sample comprises over 100,000 distinct CDR3 sequences, 85% to 95% of which are singletons, and roughly 0.14% rests with the top ten. From blood CD8+ and CD4+ T cells, TCR beta sequences were generated. The individuals used as controls were healthy donors who had been matched for both age and sex.

The TCR comes from a human donor in good health. The sequencing sample was made of CD4+ T cells from PBMCs. This chain links TRBV20-1 with TRBJ1-2, with TRBD1 identical over 7 bases. CDR3 sequence (DNA): TGCAGTGCTAGAAGGGCCTCGACAGGGTATGGCTACACCTTC. Protein product: CSARRASTGYGYTF.